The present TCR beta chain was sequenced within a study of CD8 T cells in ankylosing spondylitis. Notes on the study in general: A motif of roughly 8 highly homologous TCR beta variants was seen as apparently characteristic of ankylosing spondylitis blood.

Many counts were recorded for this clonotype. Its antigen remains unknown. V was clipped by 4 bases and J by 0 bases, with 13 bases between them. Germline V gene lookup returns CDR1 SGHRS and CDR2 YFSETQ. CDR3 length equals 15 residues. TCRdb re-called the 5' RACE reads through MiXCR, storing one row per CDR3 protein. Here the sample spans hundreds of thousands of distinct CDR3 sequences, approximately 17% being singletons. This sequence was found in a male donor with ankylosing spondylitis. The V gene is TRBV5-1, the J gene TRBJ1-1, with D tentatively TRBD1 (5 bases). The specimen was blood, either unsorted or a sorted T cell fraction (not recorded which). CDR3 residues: CASSEAGGMNTEAFF. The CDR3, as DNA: TGCGCCAGCAGCGAGGCCGGGGGGATGAACACTGAAGCTTTCTTT.